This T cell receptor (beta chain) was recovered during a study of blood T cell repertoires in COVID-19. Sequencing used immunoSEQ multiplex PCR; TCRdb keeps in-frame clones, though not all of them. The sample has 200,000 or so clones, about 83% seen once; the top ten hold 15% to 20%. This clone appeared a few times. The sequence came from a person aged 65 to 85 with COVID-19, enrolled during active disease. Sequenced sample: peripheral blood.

CDR3 region: CASSGRVADTDTQYF. The CDR3, as DNA: TGTGCCAGTAGTGGCAGGGTTGCCGACACAGATACGCAGTATTTT. The chain links TRBV19 to TRBJ2-3; D possibly corresponds to TRBD1 (5 bases). The CDR3 spans 15 residues. V was cut by 5 bases and J by 2 bases, with 14 bases left in between. CDR1 and CDR2 from the germline V gene are LNHDA and SQIVND (reference sequence).